This T cell receptor (beta chain) was captured by sequencing in a study of sequential checkpoint blockade in melanoma (dated by TCRdb to the late 2010s). Context from the whole study: Using 1:1 randomization, the trial assigned patients either to first-line nivolumab followed by ipilimumab (arm A) or to ipilimumab followed by nivolumab (arm B). Maintenance nivolumab came after each of the two trial sequences. Summary of the overall study and its limitations: The model for predicting response that combines TCR metrics with mutation burden needs to be validated in larger, independent patient cohorts.

For CDR1 and CDR2, the germline V gene (reference sequence) lists SGHNT and YYREEE. Trimming removed 2 bases from V and 3 bases from J, leaving 12 bases between the germline ends. The CDR3 holds 14 amino acids from the cysteine to the phenylalanine. The kept DNA is CDR3 alone, 42 bases in frame from the first base. In this sample, this clone turned up a few times. This receptor's antigen is unknown. Nothing much larger sits one base from this clone, and base qualities are not available. The treatment or condition label here, explained by the study, means: randomized to nivolumab then ipilimumab (arm A) or the reverse (arm B). Prior DNA-damaging chemotherapy had not been received by any trial patient. On a FACS Aria II flow cytometer, live CD3+CD8+ cells that were negative for CD19 and CD56 were sorted from thawed PBMCs. CheckMate 064, a randomized, open-label phase II trial of sequential checkpoint blockade, was the source of the samples, all of which came from patients with melanoma. Peripheral blood mononuclear cells were obtained through leukapheresis, purified using Ficoll-Paque, and frozen in human serum containing approximately 9.3% DMSO. Purity of sorted blood CD3+CD8+ cells was verified at >95% immediately after sorting, followed by DNA extraction.

TCRbeta CDR3 regions were immunosequenced from genomic DNA with the immunoSEQ Assay. Prior to high-throughput sequencing, genomic DNA was amplified by bias-controlled multiplex PCR. In the source study's methods: To quantify the absolute abundance of each unique TCRbeta CDR3 region, the sequences were collapsed and filtered. Clonality was defined as 1 minus Pielou's evenness and was calculated using productive rearrangements only. A previously published method was used to identify clones with significantly greater frequencies in on-treatment samples than in baseline samples. The table was pulled from immuneACCESS by TCRdb, which kept in-frame rearrangements only. Such tables lose some clones; where checked, under half of the loss comes from unresolved V genes, and the rest has no known cause. V and J calls and clone size come straight from that table; D and trimming were deduced from the DNA. The sample table records approximately 7,700 clones; over 45% of these occur just once. In total, the top ten clones hold approximately 9% of the sample.

The receptor chain draws on TRBV5-4 and TRBJ2-7; TRBD2 is a possible D gene, resting on 7 matching bases. The material sequenced was CD8+ T cells sorted from blood (inferred from file names), taken from a patient given nivolumab and ipilimumab in sequence. The TCR comes from a human donor with melanoma. This receptor has the CDR3 CASSLGGGLYEQYF. The nucleotide sequence is TGTGCCAGCAGCTTAGGGGGGGGCCTCTACGAGCAGTACTTC.